This TCR beta chain was captured by sequencing in a study of PD-1 blockade in classical Hodgkin lymphoma. General study results and limits: It was CD4+ TCR diversity, not CD8+, that rose significantly by C4D1.

The repertoire was sequenced with immunoSEQ multiplex PCR; TCRdb's copy has only in-frame clones and lacks some. The data contain 37,000 or so clones, 85% to 90% of them singletons. Concerning this clone: Its cognate antigen is unknown.

From germline, CDR1 is MNHEY and CDR2 SVGAGI. The trim removed 9 bases at V and 3 bases at J, leaving 5 bases unmatched. The length of the CDR3 is 14 residues. In every patient, relapse followed autologous stem cell transplantation, while exposure to brentuximab vedotin differed. Best overall response was complete response, partial response or progressive disease in these relapsed/refractory classical Hodgkin lymphoma patients. This TCR was sampled from a human donor with classical Hodgkin lymphoma. The material was peripheral blood mononuclear cells (PBMCs), obtained before the second cycle of nivolumab. This chain joins TRBV6-5 and TRBJ2-2; 9 bases align to TRBD1. CDR3 nucleotide sequence: TGTGCCAGTGGACAGGGGCTCTACACCGGGGAGCTGTTTTTT. Amino acid sequence: CASGQGLYTGELFF.